This TCR beta chain originates from a study of cytomegalovirus exposure and HLA in healthy donors. In the case of this clone: Its antigen is not known.

13 Jbeta primers and 60 Vbeta primers were used for the PCR. Profiling relied on immunoSEQ multiplex PCR, and the TCRdb table lists in-frame clones only, not all of them. Among approximately 170,000 clones listed, over 75% were seen once. The CDR3 has 13 residues. The V and J ends lost 2 bases and 8 bases respectively, with 12 bases between them. Germline CDR1 KGHSY, CDR2 FQNENV. The study, taken as a whole, reports: There were several of the most significant clusters that appeared linked to common viral pathogens in a later analysis. At a 0.05 false discovery rate, a later analysis found approximately 17,000 TCR beta sequences to be associated with HLA alleles. With high specificity and sensitivity, the classifier reportedly diagnosed cytomegalovirus status.

The genes are TRBV16 and TRBJ1-2, with D uncertain. The TCR was taken from a female donor in good health and CMV-seronegative. The sequenced sample was PBMCs. CDR3 sequence: CASSQNSRKGYTF. CDR3 coding DNA: TGTGCCAGCAGCCAAAACAGTCGAAAAGGCTACACCTTC.